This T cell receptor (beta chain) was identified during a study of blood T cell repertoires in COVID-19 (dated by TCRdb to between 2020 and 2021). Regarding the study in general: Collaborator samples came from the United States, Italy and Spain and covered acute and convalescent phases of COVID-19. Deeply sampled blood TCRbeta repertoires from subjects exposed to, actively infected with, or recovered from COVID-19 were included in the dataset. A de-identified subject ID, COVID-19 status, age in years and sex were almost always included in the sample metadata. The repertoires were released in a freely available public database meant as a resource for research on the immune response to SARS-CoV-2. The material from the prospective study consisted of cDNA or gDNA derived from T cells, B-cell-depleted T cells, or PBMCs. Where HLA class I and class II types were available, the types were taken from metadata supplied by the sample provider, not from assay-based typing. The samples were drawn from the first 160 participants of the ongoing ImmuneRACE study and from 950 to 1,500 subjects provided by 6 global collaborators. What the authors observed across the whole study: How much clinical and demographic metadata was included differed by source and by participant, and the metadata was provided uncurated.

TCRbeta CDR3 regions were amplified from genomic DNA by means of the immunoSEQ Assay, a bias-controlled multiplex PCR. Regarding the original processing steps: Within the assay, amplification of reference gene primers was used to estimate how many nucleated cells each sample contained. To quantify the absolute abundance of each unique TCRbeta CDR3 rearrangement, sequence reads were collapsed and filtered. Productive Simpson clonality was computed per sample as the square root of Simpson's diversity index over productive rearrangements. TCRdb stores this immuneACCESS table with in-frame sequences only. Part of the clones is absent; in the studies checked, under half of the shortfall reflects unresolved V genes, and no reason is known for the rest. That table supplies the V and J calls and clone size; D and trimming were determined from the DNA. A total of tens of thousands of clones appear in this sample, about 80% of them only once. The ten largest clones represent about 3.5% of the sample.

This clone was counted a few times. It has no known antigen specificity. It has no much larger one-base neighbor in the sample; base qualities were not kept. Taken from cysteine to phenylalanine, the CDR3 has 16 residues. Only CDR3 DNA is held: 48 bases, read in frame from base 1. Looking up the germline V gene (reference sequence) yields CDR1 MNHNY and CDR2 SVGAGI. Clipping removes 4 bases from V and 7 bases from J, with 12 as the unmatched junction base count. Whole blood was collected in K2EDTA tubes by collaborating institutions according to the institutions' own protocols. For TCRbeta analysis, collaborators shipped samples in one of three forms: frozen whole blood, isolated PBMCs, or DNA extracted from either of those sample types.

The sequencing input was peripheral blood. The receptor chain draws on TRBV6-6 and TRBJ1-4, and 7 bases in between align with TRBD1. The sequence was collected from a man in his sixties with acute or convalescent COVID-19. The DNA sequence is TGTGCCAGCAGTTCCACAGGGGTACAGCGGAGTGAAAAACTGTTTTTT. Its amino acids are CASSSTGVQRSEKLFF.